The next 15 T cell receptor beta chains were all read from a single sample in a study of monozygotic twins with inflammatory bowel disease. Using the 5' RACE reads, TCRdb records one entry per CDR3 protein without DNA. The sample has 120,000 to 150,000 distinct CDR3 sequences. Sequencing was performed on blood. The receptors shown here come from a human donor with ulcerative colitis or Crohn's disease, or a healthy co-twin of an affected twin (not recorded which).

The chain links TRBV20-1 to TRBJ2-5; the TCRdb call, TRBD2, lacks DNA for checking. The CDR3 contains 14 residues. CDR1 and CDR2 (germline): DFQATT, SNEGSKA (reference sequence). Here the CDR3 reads CSARELAGEETQYF.

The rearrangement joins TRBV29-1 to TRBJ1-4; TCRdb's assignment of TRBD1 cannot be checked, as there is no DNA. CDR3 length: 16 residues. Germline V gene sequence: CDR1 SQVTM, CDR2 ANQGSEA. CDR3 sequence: CSVVWGQGATNEKLFF. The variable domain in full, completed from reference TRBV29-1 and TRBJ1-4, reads SAVISQKPSRDICQRGTSLTIQCQVDSQVTMMFWYRQQPGQSLTLIATANQGSEATYESGFVIDKFPISRPNLTFSTLTVSNMSPEDSSIYLCSVVWGQGATNEKLFFGSGTQLSVL.

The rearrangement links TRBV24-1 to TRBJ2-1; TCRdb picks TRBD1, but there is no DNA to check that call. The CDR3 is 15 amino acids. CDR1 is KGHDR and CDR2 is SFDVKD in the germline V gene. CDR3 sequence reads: CATSETTGARGEQFF.

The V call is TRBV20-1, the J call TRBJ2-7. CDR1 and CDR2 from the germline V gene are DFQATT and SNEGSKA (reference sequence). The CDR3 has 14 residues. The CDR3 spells CSARAGARSYEQYF.

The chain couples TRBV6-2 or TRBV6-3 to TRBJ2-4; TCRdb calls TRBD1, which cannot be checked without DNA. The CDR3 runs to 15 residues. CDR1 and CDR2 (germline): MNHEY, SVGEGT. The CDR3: CASSNTGTGLYIQYF.

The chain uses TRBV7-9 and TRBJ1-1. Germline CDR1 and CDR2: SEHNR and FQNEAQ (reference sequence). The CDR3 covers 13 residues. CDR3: CASPTDLNTEAFF.

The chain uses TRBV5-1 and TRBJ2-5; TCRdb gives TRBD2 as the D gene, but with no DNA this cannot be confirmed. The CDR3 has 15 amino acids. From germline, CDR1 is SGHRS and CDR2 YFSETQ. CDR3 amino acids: CASSSSVGSQETQYF.

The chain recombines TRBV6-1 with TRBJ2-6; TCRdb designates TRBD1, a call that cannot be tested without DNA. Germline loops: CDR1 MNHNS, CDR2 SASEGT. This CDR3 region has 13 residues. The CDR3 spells CAIIPPGANVLTF.

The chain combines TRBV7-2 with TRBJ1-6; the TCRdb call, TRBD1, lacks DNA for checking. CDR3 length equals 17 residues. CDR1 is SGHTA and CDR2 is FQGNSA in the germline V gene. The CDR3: CASSSQGAPALYSPLHF.

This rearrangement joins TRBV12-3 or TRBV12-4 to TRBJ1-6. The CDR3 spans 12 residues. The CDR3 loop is CATSKMDSPLHF.

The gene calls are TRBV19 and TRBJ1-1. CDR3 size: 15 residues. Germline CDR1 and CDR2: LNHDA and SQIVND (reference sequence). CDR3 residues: CASRYSGRRNTEAFF.

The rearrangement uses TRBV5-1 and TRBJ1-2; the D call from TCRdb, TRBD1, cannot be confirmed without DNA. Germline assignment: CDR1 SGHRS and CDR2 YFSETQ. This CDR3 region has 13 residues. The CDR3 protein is CASTIPGSYGYTF.

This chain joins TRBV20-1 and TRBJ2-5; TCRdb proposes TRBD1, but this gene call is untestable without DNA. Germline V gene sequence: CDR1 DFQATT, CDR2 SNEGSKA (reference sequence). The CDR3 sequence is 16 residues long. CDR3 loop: CSARDPLVEGGETQYF.

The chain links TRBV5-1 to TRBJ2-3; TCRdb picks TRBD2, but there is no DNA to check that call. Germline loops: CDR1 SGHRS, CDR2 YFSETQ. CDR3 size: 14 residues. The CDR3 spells CASRSLAGGDTQYF.

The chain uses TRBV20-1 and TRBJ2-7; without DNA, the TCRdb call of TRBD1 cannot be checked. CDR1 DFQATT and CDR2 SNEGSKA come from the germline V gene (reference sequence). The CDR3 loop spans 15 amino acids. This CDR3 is CSAKLPRDRVYEQYF.